This section outlines one TCR beta chain sequence together with its context. No cognate antigen has been identified for it. Base qualities are missing; no much larger clone stands one base away. Each collaborating institution followed its own protocols to collect whole blood in K2EDTA tubes. Collaborator samples were shipped for TCRbeta analysis as frozen whole blood, isolated PBMCs, or DNA extracted from either sample type. Looking up the germline V gene yields CDR1 SGHTA and CDR2 FQGNSA. CDR3 length: 13 amino acids, cysteine to phenylalanine. Only the CDR3 part of the read is kept: 39 bases, read in frame from the first base. V is clipped by 5 bases and J by 1 base, and the sequence between their germline boundaries is 9 bases long. The source of the sample is a study of blood T cell repertoires in COVID-19 (TCRdb year 2020). Study-wide context: Samples from collaborators originated in the United States, Italy and Spain and spanned both the acute and convalescent phases of COVID-19. Where available, HLA class I and class II types were obtained from metadata supplied by the sample provider rather than from assay-based typing. Samples came from the ongoing ImmuneRACE study (first 160 participants) plus 1,254 subjects from 6 global collaborators. The prospective study material was composed of cDNA or gDNA derived from T cells, B-cell-depleted T cells, or PBMCs. The repertoires were made available in a free public database intended to serve as a resource for research on the immune response to SARS-CoV-2. A de-identified subject ID, COVID-19 status, age in years and sex were almost always included in the sample metadata. Subjects who had been exposed to COVID-19, were actively infected with it, or had recovered from it provided the deeply sampled blood TCRbeta repertoires that made up the dataset. Overall results and qualifications from the work: The quantity of clinical and demographic metadata differed by source and by participant and was supplied without curation.

TCRbeta CDR3 regions were amplified from genomic DNA using the immunoSEQ Assay, a bias-controlled multiplex PCR. Per the authors' processing: The number of nucleated cells in each sample was estimated from the amplification of reference gene primers within the assay. To quantify the absolute abundance of each unique TCRbeta CDR3 rearrangement, sequence reads were collapsed and filtered. For each sample, productive Simpson clonality was calculated by taking the square root of Simpson's diversity index across productive rearrangements. TCRdb retrieved this table from immuneACCESS and kept in-frame rearrangements only. Not all clones are present; in checked studies, unresolved V genes account for under half, and no reason is known for the remainder. V and J calls and clone size are those listed in that table; D and trimming were worked out from the DNA. A total of around 370,000 clones appear in this sample, around 87% of them only once. The ten largest account for around 7% of the sample.

The receptor was isolated from a young man with active or convalescent COVID-19. The specimen was peripheral blood. The V and J genes are TRBV7-2 and TRBJ2-7; possibly the D gene is TRBD2, per 6 matching bases. Here is the DNA: TGTGCCAGCAGCGGGCGGGGATCCTACGAGCAGTACTTC. Translation gives CASSGRGSYEQYF.